These 5 T cell receptor beta chains came from one sample sequenced in a study of blood T cells in healthy people across ages. Primers used in a second PCR of roughly 7 to 11 cycles were a sample-barcoded 5' primer and a J-beta primer mix. Via MiXCR, TCRdb re-called the 5' RACE reads, giving one row per CDR3 protein. This repertoire shows fewer than 600,000 distinct CDR3 sequences, over 25% found once; its top ten account for approximately 3.3%. These sequences were also reported in another study, on T cells of mothers and their children.

The material sequenced was blood. Source of these receptors: a boy younger than 10 in good health.

In its sample, this clonotype was seen a few times. The chain uses TRBV29-1 and TRBJ2-5; D call uncertain. Deletions cut 4 bases from V and 5 bases from J, with 14 bases between. The CDR3 has 13 amino acids. CDR1 SQVTM and CDR2 ANQGSEA come from the germline V gene. CDR3 DNA: TGCAGCGTTGCAATGGTAGTAAAGGAGACCCAGTACTTC. Its translation: CSVAMVVKETQYF.

The rearrangement links TRBV3-1 to TRBJ1-6; 8 nucleotides match TRBD1. Germline CDR1 is LGHDT and CDR2 is YNNKEL (reference sequence). V was clipped by 4 bases and J by 10 bases; unmatched bases: 9. The CDR3 spans 15 residues. The CDR3 is CASSPRSTGESPLHF. DNA for the CDR3: TGTGCCAGCAGCCCCCGGTCGACAGGGGAATCACCCCTCCACTTT.

V gene TRBV6-6 combines with J gene TRBJ1-4; no definite D call. Between the trimmed V and J ends, which lost 0 bases and 8 bases, there was a span of 7 bases. The CDR3 totals 13 residues. The V gene's germline CDR1 is MNHNY and CDR2 SVGAGI (reference sequence). The CDR3 region is CASSYSEYEKLFF. As DNA, the CDR3 is TGTGCCAGCAGTTACTCGGAGTACGAAAAACTGTTTTTT.

This clonotype was recorded a few times. The chain links TRBV20-1 to TRBJ1-4, with TRBD1 matching 10 bases. The CDR3 consists of 13 residues. Germline-derived CDR1 and CDR2 are DFQATT and SNEGSKA (reference sequence). The V segment lost 7 bases and the J segment 5 bases; nucleotides outside the gene matches: 4. The CDR3 reads CSVPGQGNEKLFF. The CDR3 coding sequence is TGCAGTGTTCCGGGACAGGGGAATGAAAAACTGTTTTTT.

Here the CDR3 DNA reads TGCGCCAGCAGCCAATCAGGGGGACGGGGAGAGACCCAGTACTTC. Protein: CASSQSGGRGETQYF. V usage is TRBV4-3 and J usage is TRBJ2-5; the match to TRBD1 covers 7 bases. The length of the CDR3 is 15 residues. Germline CDR1 is LGHNA and CDR2 is YSLEER. V shed 2 bases and J 4 bases; nucleotides not matched to a gene: 7.